Listed below are T cell receptor beta chains from one sample, sequenced in a study of patients and donors after allogeneic stem cell transplantation. One entry per CDR3 protein results from TCRdb running MiXCR on the RT-PCR reads. The table shows approximately 170,000 distinct CDR3 sequences, with about 24% occurring only once. The specimen was blood, either unsorted or a sorted T cell fraction (not recorded which). The source of these receptors is a human donor who was either an allogeneic HSCT recipient or a stem cell or donor lymphocyte infusion donor (not recorded which). It is not recorded whose cells these are; they may come from a transplant donor. CDR3s include the opening cysteine and the closing phenylalanine or tryptophan. The D gene is left open where the match is weak. The size field is filled for only some rows; it gives once, few, many or a size class.

-	TRBJ2-2	TRBV11-2	few	16	CASSLRGALNTGELFF	TGTGCCAGCAGCTTACGGGGGGCCCTAAACACCGGGGAGCTGTTTTTT
-	TRBJ1-1	TRBV7-8	-	15	CASSLASPKVTEAFF	TGTGCCAGCAGCTTAGCTTCTCCCAAGGTTACTGAAGCTTTCTTT
-	TRBJ1-1	TRBV11-1	-	15	CASSLHLPMNTEAFF	TGTGCCAGCAGCCTACACCTACCGATGAACACTGAAGCTTTCTTT
-	TRBJ1-4	TRBV29-1	-	15	CSVEAGTATNEKLFF	TGCAGCGTTGAAGCGGGAACCGCAACTAATGAAAAACTGTTTTTT
TRBD2	TRBJ2-3	TRBV12-3/TRBV12-4	-	14	CASGGLAGLDTQYF	TGTGCCAGCGGGGGACTAGCGGGACTGGATACGCAGTATTTT
TRBD1	TRBJ1-1	TRBV5-1	-	15	CASRSGTEGATEAFF	TGCGCCAGCAGATCAGGGACGGAGGGGGCCACTGAAGCTTTCTTT
-	TRBJ2-4	TRBV3-1	-	19	CASSQEGPGSIIAKNIQYF	TGTGCCAGCAGCCAAGAGGGGCCTGGCAGTATAATAGCCAAAAACATTCAGTACTTC
-	TRBJ2-1	TRBV27	-	16	CASTTGPQRSYNEQFF	TGTGCCAGCACCACGGGACCCCAGAGGTCCTACAATGAGCAGTTCTTC
-	TRBJ2-1	TRBV4-3	-	16	CASSQENGWEDNEQFF	TGCGCCAGCAGCCAAGAAAACGGGTGGGAGGACAATGAGCAGTTCTTC
TRBD1	TRBJ2-2	TRBV29-1	-	18	CSVAGGWGTRANTGELFF	TGCAGCGTCGCAGGGGGCTGGGGGACACGCGCGAACACCGGGGAGCTGTTTTTT
TRBD2	TRBJ2-7	TRBV3-1	-	13	CASSRAGVYEQYF	TGTGCCAGCAGCCGGGCGGGAGTCTACGAGCAGTACTTC
-	TRBJ1-2	TRBV29-1	-	15	CSVEVLDPGPYGYTF	TGCAGCGTTGAAGTTTTGGATCCGGGGCCCTATGGCTACACCTTC
-	TRBJ2-7	TRBV6-5	few	14	CASRRLALSYEQYF	TGTGCCAGCCGGAGGCTAGCTCTGTCCTACGAGCAGTACTTC
TRBD1	TRBJ1-4	TRBV27	-	15	CASSFGTGLNEKLFF	TGTGCCAGCAGTTTTGGGACAGGGCTCAATGAAAAACTGTTTTTT
-	TRBJ2-1	TRBV12-3/TRBV12-4	-	12	CASTQGLNEQFF	TGTGCCAGCACCCAAGGACTCAATGAGCAGTTCTTC
TRBD2	TRBJ2-3	TRBV5-1	few	13	CAKGLAGADTQYF	TGCGCCAAAGGACTAGCGGGAGCCGATACGCAGTATTTT
TRBD1	TRBJ1-1	TRBV7-3	many	14	CASSLGDRPDEAFF	TGTGCCAGCAGCTTAGGGGACAGGCCGGACGAAGCTTTCTTT
-	TRBJ2-7	TRBV18	few	14	CASSPSSGPHEQYF	TGTGCCAGCTCACCGTCGTCAGGGCCCCACGAGCAGTACTTC
TRBD1	TRBJ1-2	TRBV7-8	-	15	CASSRTGGRNYGYTF	TGTGCCAGCAGCCGGACAGGGGGTCGTAACTATGGCTACACCTTC
-	TRBJ1-1	TRBV29-1	few	13	CSVRGPMNTEAFF	TGCAGCGTTAGGGGACCGATGAACACTGAAGCTTTCTTT
TRBD2	TRBJ2-1	TRBV20-1	few	16	CSARERLASSYNEQFF	TGCAGTGCTAGGGAGAGACTAGCGAGCTCCTACAATGAGCAGTTCTTC
TRBD1	TRBJ2-2	TRBV4-2	-	16	CASSQEGDRNTGELFF	TGTGCCAGCAGCCAAGAAGGGGACAGAAACACCGGGGAGCTGTTTTTT
-	TRBJ2-1	TRBV11-1	-	15	CASSLVFSVHNEQFF	TGTGCCAGCAGCTTAGTGTTTTCGGTACACAATGAGCAGTTCTTC
TRBD2	TRBJ2-3	TRBV12-3/TRBV12-4	-	14	CASNNREGTDTQYF	TGTGCCAGCAATAATCGGGAGGGGACAGATACGCAGTATTTT
-	TRBJ2-7	TRBV13	-	13	CASSLNSDYEQYF	TGTGCCAGCAGCTTGAACTCAGACTACGAGCAGTACTTC
TRBD2	TRBJ2-7	TRBV29-1	few	14	CSVEASGRIDEQYF	TGCAGCGTTGAAGCTAGCGGGAGGATTGACGAGCAGTACTTC
TRBD1	TRBJ1-1	TRBV20-1	few	14	CSARTQGGWTEAFF	TGCAGTGCGCGAACCCAAGGGGGCTGGACTGAAGCTTTCTTT
-	TRBJ1-1	TRBV4-1	-	15	CASSQDRGVGTEAFF	TGCGCCAGCAGCCAAGACAGGGGAGTAGGAACTGAAGCTTTCTTT
TRBD1	TRBJ1-1	TRBV18	-	15	CASSPTGTMNTEAFF	TGTGCCAGCTCTCCGACAGGGACGATGAACACTGAAGCTTTCTTT
-	TRBJ2-7	TRBV20-1	few	15	CSAAQTDRRIYEQYF	TGCAGTGCTGCACAAACCGACCGGCGGATCTACGAGCAGTACTTC
-	TRBJ1-3	TRBV5-6	-	16	CASSPTASGNGNTIYF	TGTGCCAGCAGCCCCACCGCGTCAGGGAACGGAAACACCATATATTTT
TRBD2	TRBJ2-7	TRBV13	once	14	CASSLELAGGEQYF	TGTGCCAGCAGCTTAGAACTAGCGGGAGGCGAGCAGTACTTC
-	TRBJ1-1	TRBV4-2	few	16	CASILNRDTRRTEAFF	TGTGCCAGCATTCTCAACCGGGACACGAGGCGGACTGAAGCTTTCTTT
TRBD1	TRBJ1-4	TRBV5-1	-	14	CASSRGQGNEKLFF	TGCGCCAGCAGCAGGGGACAGGGGAATGAAAAACTGTTTTTT
-	TRBJ1-1	TRBV7-9	many	15	CASSLGAGENTEAFF	TGTGCCAGCAGCTTAGGGGCAGGAGAGAACACTGAAGCTTTCTTT
-	TRBJ1-1	TRBV29-1	many	12	CSVAGGNTEAFF	TGCAGCGTTGCGGGCGGAAACACTGAAGCTTTCTTT
TRBD1	TRBJ1-1	TRBV6-5	few	13	CASSTTGGGEAFF	TGTGCCAGCAGTACAACAGGGGGTGGTGAAGCTTTCTTT
-	TRBJ2-1	TRBV7-3	many	15	CASKMSEPSSDEQFF	TGTGCCAGCAAAATGAGTGAACCATCCTCCGATGAGCAGTTCTTC
-	TRBJ2-1	TRBV6-6	-	11	CASSSNREQFF	TGTGCCAGCAGTTCTAATAGAGAGCAGTTCTTC
TRBD2	TRBJ2-7	TRBV15	-	12	CATSEGGYEQYF	TGTGCCACCAGCGAGGGAGGGTACGAGCAGTACTTC
-	TRBJ1-2	TRBV24-1	-	15	CAKFPRDQKSYGYTF	TGTGCCAAATTCCCTAGGGACCAGAAGTCCTATGGCTACACCTTC
TRBD1	TRBJ2-2	TRBV20-1	-	14	CSAPYRGNTGELFF	TGCAGTGCTCCCTACAGGGGGAACACCGGGGAGCTGTTTTTT
-	TRBJ2-2	TRBV12-3/TRBV12-4	-	14	CASSLNLRTGELFF	TGTGCCAGCAGTTTGAATCTCCGTACCGGGGAGCTGTTTTTT
TRBD2	TRBJ2-5	TRBV6-1	-	15	CASSPRAGAEETQYF	TGTGCCAGCAGTCCCAGAGCGGGGGCTGAAGAGACCCAGTACTTC
-	TRBJ1-6	TRBV7-6	-	15	CASSLDGGELFPLHF	TGTGCCAGCAGCTTAGACGGGGGCGAACTATTTCCCCTCCACTTT
TRBD2	TRBJ2-3	TRBV20-1	-	15	CSASSGGAKLDTQYF	TGCAGTGCTAGTAGCGGGGGGGCTAAGTTGGATACGCAGTATTTT
TRBD1	TRBJ2-7	TRBV20-1	few	13	CSANRDRAYEQYF	TGCAGTGCCAACCGGGACAGAGCCTACGAGCAGTACTTC
TRBD2	TRBJ2-1	TRBV30	few	18	CAWSVHEAGLAGNNEQFF	TGTGCCTGGAGTGTGCACGAAGCCGGACTAGCGGGGAACAATGAGCAGTTCTTC
-	TRBJ1-6	TRBV6-1	few	11	CASRDSPPLHF	TGTGCCAGCAGAGACAGTCCACCCCTCCACTTT
TRBD2	TRBJ2-1	TRBV12-3/TRBV12-4	few	14	CASRRLAGDHEQFF	TGTGCCAGCAGGAGACTAGCGGGAGACCATGAGCAGTTCTTC
TRBD1	TRBJ2-1	TRBV9	few	15	CASSVGTGLSNEQFF	TGTGCCAGCAGCGTAGGGACAGGGCTTTCTAATGAGCAGTTCTTC
TRBD2	TRBJ2-1	TRBV3-1	-	17	CASSPHTSGRFNNEQFF	TGTGCCAGCAGCCCACACACTAGCGGGAGATTCAACAATGAGCAGTTCTTC
TRBD2	TRBJ2-7	TRBV4-3	-	17	CASSHLWREAFSYEQYF	TGCGCCAGCAGCCACCTTTGGCGGGAGGCATTCTCCTACGAGCAGTACTTC
-	TRBJ2-3	TRBV30	-	12	CAFRYNTDTQYF	TGTGCCTTCAGGTACAACACAGATACGCAGTATTTT
-	TRBJ2-3	TRBV25-1	few	14	CASSEQRKADTQYF	TGTGCCAGCAGTGAGCAGCGTAAAGCAGATACGCAGTATTTT
TRBD1	TRBJ2-7	TRBV4-3	-	16	CASSQASGTGYYEQYF	TGCGCCAGCAGCCAAGCTTCCGGGACAGGGTACTACGAGCAGTACTTC
-	TRBJ2-7	TRBV20-1	few	12	CSAGVGAYEQYF	TGCAGTGCTGGGGTGGGGGCCTACGAGCAGTACTTC
-	TRBJ1-2	TRBV7-9	-	15	CASRRRADTNYGYTF	TGTGCCAGCAGACGCCGGGCGGATACTAACTATGGCTACACCTTC
-	TRBJ2-7	TRBV11-2	-	13	CASSYVSDSEQYF	TGTGCCAGCAGCTATGTGAGTGACTCCGAGCAGTACTTC
-	TRBJ2-2	TRBV25-1	-	16	CASSELAGLNTGELFF	TGTGCCAGCAGTGAACTGGCAGGGTTGAACACCGGGGAGCTGTTTTTT